The next 14 T cell receptor beta chains were all read from a single sample in a study of cytomegalovirus exposure and HLA in healthy donors. The assay was immunoSEQ multiplex PCR, and TCRdb's table has in-frame clones only and misses some. The sample records 98,000 or so clones, approximately 96% being singletons. The sample taken for sequencing was PBMCs. Receptors originate from a woman under 30 in good health and CMV-seronegative.

The chain links TRBV6-1 to TRBJ1-1; D remains unclear. The germline CDR1 and CDR2 sequences are MNHNS and SASEGT. V was shortened by 4 bases and J by 4 bases, with 10 bases between the two germline ends. The CDR3 consists of 13 residues. The CDR3 is CASSVEGGTEAFF. The CDR3 DNA sequence: TGTGCCAGCAGTGTTGAGGGAGGCACTGAAGCTTTCTTT.

This chain's CDR3 is CASSNQQGTYNSPLHF. The CDR3 region has the DNA TGTGCCAGCAGTAATCAGCAGGGTACCTATAATTCACCCCTCCACTTT. The rearrangement uses TRBV7-2 and TRBJ1-6; D may be TRBD1 (5 bases). Trimming removed 6 bases from V and 2 bases from J, with 14 bases in between. Germline CDR1 and CDR2: SGHTA and FQGNSA. The CDR3 length is 16 residues. Complete variable domain (other parts from reference TRBV7-2 and TRBJ1-6): GAGVSQSPSNKVTEKGKDVELRCDPISGHTALYWYRQSLGQGLEFLIYFQGNSAPDKSGLPSDRFSAERTGGSVSTLTIQRTQQEDSAVYLCASSNQQGTYNSPLHFGNGTRLTVT.

This chain links TRBV4-2 with TRBJ2-7; 9 bases are shared with TRBD2. V lost 1 base, J lost 4 bases, and 5 bases stayed unmatched. The CDR3 length is 15 residues. The germline CDR1 and CDR2 sequences are LGHNA and YNFKEQ. CDR3 nucleotide sequence: TGTGCCAGCAGCCAAGTGGGACTAGCAGGGTACGAGCAGTACTTC. This encodes CASSQVGLAGYEQYF.

This chain uses TRBV27 with TRBJ2-1, with a tentative D call TRBD2 (7 bases). The CDR3 loop spans 18 amino acids. CDR1 and CDR2 from the germline V gene are MNHEY and SMNVEV (reference sequence). Trimming shortened V by 4 bases and J by 4 bases, and 23 bases separated the two germline ends. The CDR3 region has the DNA TGTGCCAGCAGTTCTATATACTCGGGGGGCCCCCCTTACAATGAGCAGTTCTTC. It is translated as CASSSIYSGGPPYNEQFF.

The chain combines TRBV6-5 with TRBJ2-3; 10 bases fit TRBD2. The CDR3 is 16 amino acids. The trim removed 2 bases at V and 6 bases at J, leaving 8 bases unmatched. CDR1 and CDR2 (germline): MNHEY, SVGAGI. This CDR3 reads CASSYRTSGKRDTQYF. CDR3 nucleotides: TGTGCCAGCAGTTACCGTACTAGCGGGAAAAGGGATACGCAGTATTTT.

The V gene is TRBV28, the J gene TRBJ2-7; no clear D gene. V was shortened by 6 bases and J by 3 bases, with 3 bases between the two germline ends. CDR1 is MDHEN, CDR2 SYDVKM, per germline. The CDR3 has 10 residues. Written as DNA, the CDR3 is TGTGCCAGCAGCCGCTACGAGCAGTACTTC. It is translated as CASSRYEQYF.

This rearrangement joins TRBV27 to TRBJ2-7, with 8 positions matching TRBD2. CDR3 size: 16 residues. V was clipped by 6 bases and J by 3 bases; unmatched bases: 13. Looked up from germline, CDR1 is MNHEY and CDR2 is SMNVEV (reference sequence). The CDR3 DNA reads TGTGCCAGCAGCCCGGAGCTAGCGGGCGGGGGCTACGAGCAGTACTTC. Residues: CASSPELAGGGYEQYF.

The rearrangement joins TRBV27 to TRBJ1-5; 9 bases map to TRBD1. This CDR3 is built from 15 residues. Germline V gene data show CDR1 as MNHEY and CDR2 as SMNVEV (reference sequence). V shed 4 bases and J 5 bases; nucleotides not matched to a gene: 6. The CDR3 DNA reads TGTGCCAGCAGTTCCTCGGGACAGGGACATCAGCCCCAGCATTTT. Translated: CASSSSGQGHQPQHF.

V is TRBV7-3 and J is TRBJ2-3; 10 bases align to TRBD2. The CDR3 has 16 amino acids. The trim removed 0 bases at V and 1 base at J, leaving 1 base unmatched. CDR1 SGHTA and CDR2 FQGTGA come from the germline V gene. The CDR3 protein is CASSLTLAGGTDTQYF. The CDR3 DNA reads TGTGCCAGCAGCTTAACGCTAGCGGGGGGCACAGATACGCAGTATTTT.

CDR3 region: CASLGAEYEQYF. Written as DNA, the CDR3 is TGTGCCAGCCTAGGGGCGGAATACGAGCAGTACTTC. The chain links TRBV6-6 to TRBJ2-7, with D possibly TRBD1 on 5 matching bases. This CDR3 is 12 amino acids long. The V end lost 8 bases, the J end lost 4 bases, and 12 bases lay between the germline ends. CDR1 MNHNY and CDR2 SVGAGI come from the germline V gene (reference sequence).

The chain is built from TRBV10-3 and TRBJ1-5; 10 nucleotides match TRBD1. The germline CDR1 and CDR2 sequences are ENHRY and SYGVKD. Unmatched junction bases numbered 13, after V lost 3 bases and J lost 2 bases. The CDR3 contains 19 residues. CDR3 residues: CAISDLDRGLKDGNQPQHF. For the CDR3, the DNA is TGTGCCATCAGTGACCTTGACAGGGGGCTAAAGGATGGCAATCAGCCCCAGCATTTT.

Of note for this clone: A read error is likely, as this CDR3 ends without the conserved phenylalanine or tryptophan. The DNA is omitted, as the CDR3 cannot be located on it reliably, and the CDR3 follows TCRdb's listing. The chain employs TRBV5-5 and TRBJ2-7; TRBD2 is taken as the D call from the table, unchecked against the DNA. The CDR3 has 15 amino acids, counting both end residues. Germline-derived CDR1 and CDR2 are SGHKS and YYEKEE (reference sequence). The CDR3 region is CASSPLGGGKKESFI.

This sequence joins TRBV28 and TRBJ1-2, with D possibly TRBD1 on 5 matching bases. Between the trimmed V and J ends, which lost 6 bases and 4 bases, there was a span of 12 bases. Germline loops: CDR1 MDHEN, CDR2 SYDVKM. The CDR3 sequence is 13 residues long. Here the CDR3 DNA reads TGTGCCAGCAGCGCTGAGACAGTCTATGGCTACACCTTC. Translation gives CASSAETVYGYTF.

This clone appeared once. This chain connects TRBV19 to TRBJ1-2; D possibly corresponds to TRBD1 (5 bases). Per germline, CDR1 LNHDA and CDR2 SQIVND (reference sequence). Trimming left V 6 bases short and J 5 bases short, with 16 bases between. The CDR3 runs to 14 residues. For the CDR3, the DNA is TGTGCCAGTAGCCCCCAGGGAGGCGCATATGGCTACACCTTC. The encoded protein is CASSPQGGAYGYTF.